Listed below are T cell receptor beta chains from one sample, sequenced in a study of blood T cell repertoires in COVID-19. TCRdb keeps only in-frame clones here, not all; method: immunoSEQ multiplex PCR. The repertoire holds more than 85,000 clones, with 85% to 95% as singletons. Sequenced material: peripheral blood. The receptors stem from a man between 60 and 70 years old with acute or convalescent COVID-19. Both conserved end residues are trimmed from each CDR3.

j_call	v_call	cdr3_length	cdr3_aa
TRBJ2-4	TRBV28	12	ASSPDRGRDLQY
TRBJ1-1	TRBV12-2	16	ASRLAQSPGAGNTEAF
TRBJ2-6	TRBV6-5	13	ASTDRGSGANVLT
TRBJ2-5	TRBV25-1	12	ASSGTSGMETQY
TRBJ2-1	TRBV19	14	ASSALWTGGYNEQF
TRBJ2-1	TRBV18	14	ASSPPDRVPYNEQF
TRBJ2-2	TRBV19	10	ASGQNTGELF
TRBJ1-4	TRBV13	12	ASSLWQNNEKLF
TRBJ2-1	TRBV27	13	ASSLNSGRADEQF
TRBJ2-1	TRBV7-2	12	ASGTSGRDNEQF
TRBJ2-1	TRBV10-3	12	AISEYRLGNEQF
TRBJ1-2	TRBV19	13	ASSTFGTGRYGYT
TRBJ2-1	TRBV29-1	11	SVGTGGSNEQF
TRBJ1-1	TRBV5-1	15	ASSLTDGLWENTEAF
TRBJ2-7	TRBV7-3	13	ASNPGEKCLGEQY
TRBJ2-1	TRBV12-3/TRBV12-4	10	ASSLTGNEQF
TRBJ2-7	TRBV6-5	12	ASREGAGEDEQY
TRBJ1-2	TRBV7-2	12	ASSKGAGGYGYT
TRBJ2-1	TRBV19	17	ASSISGFYAGERGNEQF
TRBJ2-1	TRBV3-1/TRBV3-2	13	ASSQGHESYNEQF
TRBJ2-2	TRBV5-1	16	ASSFLGLAGAYTGELF
TRBJ2-7	TRBV19	13	ASSPWTVSSYEQY
TRBJ2-7	TRBV19	11	ASSGGSLYEQY
TRBJ2-2	TRBV10-1	14	ASSESGTGFPGELF
TRBJ1-5	TRBV28	12	ASSMDSVNQPQH
TRBJ2-7	TRBV11-1	12	ASSVRDRTYEQY
TRBJ2-2	TRBV29-1	9	SVGGAGELF
TRBJ2-7	TRBV5-1	11	ASRGEGLYEQY
TRBJ1-2	TRBV29-1	11	SVQTGREYGYT
TRBJ1-2	TRBV20-1	13	SASGKLGANYGYT
TRBJ2-3	TRBV15	12	ATSREPVGDTQY
TRBJ1-1	TRBV7-9	16	ASSKETRTGRMNTEAF
TRBJ2-3	TRBV14	12	ASSPGLFTDTQY
TRBJ2-7	TRBV6-1	14	ASSDFMGQGAYEQY
TRBJ2-3	TRBV5-1	14	ASSLTGRGSTDTQY
TRBJ2-5	TRBV4-3	13	ASSQDGRGGKTQY
TRBJ2-3	TRBV5-6	14	ASSPNRGFVTDTQY
TRBJ2-7	TRBV28	13	ASSPQGVAAYEQY
TRBJ1-1	TRBV30	11	AWSSNPNTEAF
TRBJ2-1	TRBV5-8	12	ASSGPDRDNEQF
TRBJ2-3	TRBV10-2	12	ASSPDRGTDTQY
TRBJ1-6	TRBV6-5	11	ASSYRGGSPLH
TRBJ2-7	TRBV5-4	13	ASSRQGAKAYEQY
TRBJ2-7	TRBV7-8	9	ASSLEDRQY
TRBJ2-7	TRBV15	11	ATSREGGAEQY
TRBJ1-1	TRBV4-1	12	ASRRTGANTEAF
TRBJ2-7	TRBV21-1	13	ASRLRRDSDYEQY
TRBJ1-2	TRBV2	11	ASSLGLGGGYT
TRBJ1-4	TRBV5-4	12	ASSSDSDNEKLF
TRBJ1-1	TRBV10-3	13	AISESGTVNTEAF
TRBJ1-2	TRBV19	11	ASSRQGARGYT
TRBJ2-3	TRBV19	13	ASRRTGGAGDTQY
TRBJ2-5	TRBV11-1	16	ASSLARSSGKFLETQY
TRBJ2-5	TRBV5-4	13	ASSSPGGGGETQY
TRBJ2-1	TRBV7-9	16	ASSFGLGLAGKSNEQF
TRBJ2-3	TRBV9	14	ASSPPSGSPTDTQY
TRBJ2-5	TRBV19	13	ASSQSTGGSETQY